A single sample gave rise to the 18 T cell receptor beta chains below, sequenced in a study of blood T cell repertoires in COVID-19. The table came from immunoSEQ multiplex PCR; TCRdb's copy has only in-frame clones and leaves some out. The sample records roughly 230,000 clones, 84% being singletons. Sequenced material: peripheral blood. The origin of the receptors is a man aged 50-60 years with acute or convalescent COVID-19.

The chain uses TRBV28 and TRBJ2-7; 8 bases are a match to TRBD1. CDR1 is MDHEN, CDR2 SYDVKM, per germline. The CDR3 has 13 residues. V gave up 5 bases and J gave up 8 bases; unmatched junction bases: 8. The CDR3 bases are TGTGCCAGCAGTGGACAGGGTATCCCAAAGCAGTACTTC. The encoded protein is CASSGQGIPKQYF.

This clone was seen more than once but under ten times. This chain connects TRBV18 to TRBJ2-7, with 7 positions matching TRBD1. The V gene's germline CDR1 is KGHSH and CDR2 LQKENI. Trimming removed 3 bases from V and 1 base from J; junction bases left unmatched: 3. The CDR3 is 14 amino acids. CDR3 in amino acids: CASSPGTASYEQYF. The CDR3, as DNA: TGTGCCAGCTCACCCGGGACAGCGTCCTACGAGCAGTACTTC.

The chain links TRBV11-3 to TRBJ2-1, with D tentatively TRBD2 (5 bases). The V and J ends lost 1 base and 5 bases respectively, with 6 bases between them. The CDR3 runs to 13 residues. Germline assignment: CDR1 SGHNT and CDR2 YENEEA. For the CDR3, the DNA is TGTGCCAGCAGCTTAGCCGGGGACAATGAGCAGTTCTTC. This encodes CASSLAGDNEQFF.

The V call is TRBV2, the J call TRBJ1-2; TRBD1 aligns across 9 bases. Germline CDR1 and CDR2: SNHLY and FYNNEI. Losses at the gene ends were 7 bases for V and 8 bases for J; bases not matched to a gene: 5. The length of the CDR3 is 12 residues. CDR3 in amino acids: CASTLTGGGYTF. CDR3 in DNA: TGTGCCAGCACCCTAACAGGGGGCGGCTACACCTTC.

The chain employs TRBV10-3 and TRBJ2-5; 7 nucleotides align to TRBD1. V was pared by 5 bases and J by 2 bases, with 2 bases of the junction left unmatched. The CDR3 extends over 13 amino acids. The germline CDR1 and CDR2 sequences are ENHRY and SYGVKD. The CDR3 DNA reads TGTGCCATCAGTACGGGACAGCAAGAGACCCAGTACTTC. Protein: CAISTGQQETQYF.

The chain carries TRBV10-1 and TRBJ2-7; perhaps TRBD1 as D (5 bases). Germline V gives CDR1 WNHNN, CDR2 SYGVQD (reference sequence). V was pared by 0 bases and J by 2 bases, with 17 bases between. The length of the CDR3 is 17 residues. This chain's CDR3 is CASSESLFPADTYEQYF. The CDR3 DNA reads as TGCGCCAGCAGTGAGTCCTTGTTTCCGGCGGACACCTACGAGCAGTACTTC.

The CDR3 loop reads CASSPHGGDYAGELFF. The CDR3 bases are TGTGCCAGCAGCCCACACGGGGGAGACTACGCCGGGGAGCTGTTTTTT. The chain employs TRBV4-2 and TRBJ2-2; D might be TRBD2 (6 bases). The ends were cut back, 4 bases at V and 6 bases at J, with 18 bases in the middle. Germline CDR1 and CDR2: LGHNA and YNFKEQ. The CDR3 length is 16 residues.

This clone was recorded once. The chain uses TRBV28 and TRBJ1-1; D is perhaps TRBD1 (6 bases). Germline CDR1 and CDR2: MDHEN and SYDVKM. The V end lost 5 bases, the J end lost 4 bases, and 17 bases lay between the germline ends. There are 15 residues in the CDR3. The chain's CDR3 is CASSTPQGWLTEAFF. CDR3 in DNA: TGTGCCAGCAGTACCCCACAGGGATGGCTCACTGAAGCTTTCTTT.

The chain couples TRBV6-5 to TRBJ1-4, with TRBD1 identical over 9 bases. The CDR3 covers 15 residues. The V and J ends lost 6 bases and 5 bases, in that order; junction bases with no gene match: 7. The germline V gene has CDR1 MNHEY and CDR2 SVGAGI. The CDR3: CASRGLGTGNEKLFF. The CDR3 DNA is TGTGCCAGCAGGGGCCTCGGGACAGGGAATGAAAAACTGTTTTTT.

The CDR3 sequence: CASQLGTGGFRAQHF. The CDR3 nucleotides read TGTGCCAGTCAACTCGGGACAGGGGGTTTTCGGGCCCAGCATTTT. The chain couples TRBV19 to TRBJ1-5, with 11 bases matching TRBD1. J lost 11 bases, V lost 8 bases, and 14 bases had no gene match. The CDR3 covers 15 residues. The V gene's germline CDR1 is LNHDA and CDR2 SQIVND (reference sequence).

The chain recombines TRBV6-2 or TRBV6-3 with TRBJ1-5; D unclear. The CDR3 totals 13 residues. V was cut by 6 bases and J by 7 bases, with 13 bases left in between. Germline V lookup: CDR1 MNHEY, CDR2 SVGEGT. CDR3: CASSSYGLQPQHF. The CDR3 nucleotides are TGTGCCAGCAGCTCATATGGCTTGCAGCCCCAGCATTTT.

This chain connects TRBV5-4 to TRBJ2-1; 8 bases align to TRBD1. There are 13 residues in the CDR3. With 4 bases clipped from V and 6 bases from J, the junction kept 3 bases outside the gene matches. Per the germline V gene, CDR1 is SGHNT and CDR2 is YYREEE (reference sequence). DNA for the CDR3: TGTGCCAGCAGCGTGGGGACAGGCAATGAGCAGTTCTTC. This gives the protein CASSVGTGNEQFF.

The gene calls are TRBV7-9 and TRBJ1-1; 8 positions match TRBD1. The CDR3 has 18 residues. The germline V gene encodes CDR1 SEHNR and CDR2 FQNEAQ (reference sequence). Trimming took 0 bases from V and 1 from J; bases not matched to a gene: 10. This chain's CDR3 is CASSLASSGQGENTEAFF. DNA for the CDR3: TGTGCCAGCAGCTTAGCCTCGTCCGGACAGGGCGAGAACACTGAAGCTTTCTTT.

V gene TRBV5-1 combines with J gene TRBJ2-7, with 7 positions matching TRBD1. The CDR3 totals 15 residues. Looked up from germline, CDR1 is SGHRS and CDR2 is YFSETQ. The V and J ends lost 2 bases and 3 bases, in that order; junction bases with no gene match: 8. The CDR3 DNA is TGCGCCAGCAGCTTTAACAGGGGAAAGGACTACGAGCAGTACTTC. Encoded protein: CASSFNRGKDYEQYF. The variable domain in full, completed from reference TRBV5-1 and TRBJ2-7, reads KAGVTQTPRYLIKTRGQQVTLSCSPISGHRSVSWYQQTPGQGLQFLFEYFSETQRNKGNFPGRFSGRQFSNSRSEMNVSTLELGDSALYLCASSFNRGKDYEQYFGPGTRLTVT.

V and J are TRBV15 and TRBJ2-1; 7 bases match TRBD2. V lost 0 bases to trimming and J lost 6 bases; unmatched junction nucleotides: 14. CDR3 length: 18 amino acids. Germline CDR1 and CDR2: LNHNV and YYDKDF (reference sequence). The CDR3 region has the DNA TGTGCCACCAGCAGAGATATGGGAGGGCGGGGGAGCCCCAATGAGCAGTTCTTC. Translation: CATSRDMGGRGSPNEQFF.

The gene calls are TRBV27 and TRBJ2-3; D remains unclear. CDR3 length: 15 amino acids. Germline V gives CDR1 MNHEY, CDR2 SMNVEV (reference sequence). The V end was cut by 2 bases, the J end by 3 bases, with 12 bases between. The CDR3 spells CASSLRLYETDTQYF. CDR3 nucleotide sequence: TGTGCCAGCAGTTTAAGACTTTATGAGACAGATACGCAGTATTTT.

The chain carries TRBV7-6 and TRBJ2-7, with TRBD2 matching 12 bases. Germline V gene sequence: CDR1 SGHVS, CDR2 FNYEAQ. CDR3 size: 17 residues. The J segment lost 3 bases and the V segment lost 1 base, leaving 7 bases of the junction unmatched. The CDR3: CASSLGELAGGFYEQYF. CDR3 bases: TGTGCCAGCAGCTTAGGCGAACTAGCGGGAGGATTCTACGAGCAGTACTTC.

The genes are TRBV24-1 and TRBJ1-5; 8 bases are shared with TRBD1. This CDR3 is 14 amino acids long. Trimming took 9 bases from V and 4 from J; bases not matched to a gene: 7. The V gene's germline CDR1 is KGHDR and CDR2 SFDVKD. The CDR3 DNA sequence: TGTGCCACCGTGGGGACAGGTCATAATCAGCCCCAGCATTTT. Encoded protein: CATVGTGHNQPQHF.